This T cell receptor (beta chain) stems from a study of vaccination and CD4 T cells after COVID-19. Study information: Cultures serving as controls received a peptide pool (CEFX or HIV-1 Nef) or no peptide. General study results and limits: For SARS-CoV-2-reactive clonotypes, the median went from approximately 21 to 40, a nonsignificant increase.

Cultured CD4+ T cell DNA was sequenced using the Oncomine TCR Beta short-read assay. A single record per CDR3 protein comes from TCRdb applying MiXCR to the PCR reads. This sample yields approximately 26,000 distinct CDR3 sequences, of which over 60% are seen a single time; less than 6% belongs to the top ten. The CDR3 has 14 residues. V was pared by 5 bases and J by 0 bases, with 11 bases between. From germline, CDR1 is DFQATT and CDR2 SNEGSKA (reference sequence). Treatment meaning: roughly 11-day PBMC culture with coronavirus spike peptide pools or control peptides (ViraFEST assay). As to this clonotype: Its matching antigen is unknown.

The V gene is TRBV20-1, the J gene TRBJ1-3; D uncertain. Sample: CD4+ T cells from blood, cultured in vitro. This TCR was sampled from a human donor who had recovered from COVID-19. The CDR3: CSAGKGNSGNTIYF. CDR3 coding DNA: TGCAGTGCTGGAAAGGGCAACTCTGGAAACACCATATATTTT.